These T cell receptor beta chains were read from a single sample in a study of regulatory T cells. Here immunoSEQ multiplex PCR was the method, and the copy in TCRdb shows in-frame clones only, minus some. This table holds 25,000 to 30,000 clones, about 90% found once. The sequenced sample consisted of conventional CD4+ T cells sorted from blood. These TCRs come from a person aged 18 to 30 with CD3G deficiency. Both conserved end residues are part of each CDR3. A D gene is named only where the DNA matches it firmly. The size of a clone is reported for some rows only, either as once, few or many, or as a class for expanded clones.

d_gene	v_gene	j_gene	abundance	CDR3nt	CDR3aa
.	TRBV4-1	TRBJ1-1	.	TGCGCCAGCAGCCAGGCCCTAATTCACACTGAAGCTTTCTTT	CASSQALIHTEAFF
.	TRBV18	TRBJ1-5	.	TGTGCCAGCTCACCATACGGGGGACGGGGGGATCAGCCCCAGCATTTT	CASSPYGGRGDQPQHF
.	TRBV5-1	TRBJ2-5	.	TGCGCCAGCAGCTTGGGACCCCAAGAGACCCAGTACTTC	CASSLGPQETQYF
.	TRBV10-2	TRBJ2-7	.	TGCGCCAGCACCTCAGGGAACGGGGTCGAGCAGTACTTC	CASTSGNGVEQYF
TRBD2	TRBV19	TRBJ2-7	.	TGTGCCAGTAGTGCCGCGGGAGGGCCTCGTGACGAGCAGTACTTC	CASSAAGGPRDEQYF
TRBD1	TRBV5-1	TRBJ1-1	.	TGCGCCAGCAGGGACTCCATTGCAGGGGGCACTGAAGCTTTCTTT	CASRDSIAGGTEAFF
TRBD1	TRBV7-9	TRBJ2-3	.	TGTGCCAGCAGCTCCGGGACAGGGTACACAGATACGCAGTATTTT	CASSSGTGYTDTQYF
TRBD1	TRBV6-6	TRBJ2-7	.	TGTGCCAGCAGTTACCCGGGACAGGGGAAACACGAGCAGTACTTC	CASSYPGQGKHEQYF
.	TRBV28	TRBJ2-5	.	TGTGCCAGCAGTTTGGGAGCCCTCCAAGAGACCCAGTACTTC	CASSLGALQETQYF
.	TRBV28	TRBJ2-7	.	TGTGCCAGCGCGGACCGCTACGAGCAGTACTTC	CASADRYEQYF
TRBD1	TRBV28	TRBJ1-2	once	TGTGCCATTCTCGAACAGGGGGCGAGGGGCTACACCTTC	CAILEQGARGYTF
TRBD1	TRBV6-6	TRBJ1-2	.	TGTGCCAGCATGCGGGACAGGAACTATGGCTACACCTTC	CASMRDRNYGYTF
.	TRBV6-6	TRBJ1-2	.	TGTGCCAGCAGCCCCGCAGGGTATGGCTACACCTTC	CASSPAGYGYTF
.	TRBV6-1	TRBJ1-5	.	TGTGCCAGCAGCGCCCAAGATCAGCCCCAGCATTTT	CASSAQDQPQHF
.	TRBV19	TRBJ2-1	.	TGTGCCAGTAGCCAGTTGGTCTACAATGAGCAGTTCTTC	CASSQLVYNEQFF
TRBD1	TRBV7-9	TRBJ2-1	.	TGTGCCAGCAGCTTAGGGCAGGGGGTCTTCTTTGAGCAGTTCTTC	CASSLGQGVFFEQFF
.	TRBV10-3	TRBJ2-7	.	TGTGCCATCAGTCCAGGGGACGAGCAGTACTTC	CAISPGDEQYF
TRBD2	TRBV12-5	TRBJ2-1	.	TGTGCTAGTGGTGGGACTAGCGGGAGTGGTGAGCAGTTCTTC	CASGGTSGSGEQFF
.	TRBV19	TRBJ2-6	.	TGTGCCAGTAGTGACCCCGGGACTGGGGCCAACGTCCTGACTTTC	CASSDPGTGANVLTF
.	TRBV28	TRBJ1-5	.	TGTGCCAGCAGTTCCATCGGGGGGGGCAATCAGCCCCAGCATTTT	CASSSIGGGNQPQHF
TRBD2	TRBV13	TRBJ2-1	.	TGTGCCAGCAGGCCGGGACTAGCTAACGAGCAGTTCTTC	CASRPGLANEQFF
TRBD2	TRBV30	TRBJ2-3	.	TGTGCCTGGCGCAGAGTTCCGGGACGGGGGGGCGTAGATACGCAGTATTTT	CAWRRVPGRGGVDTQYF
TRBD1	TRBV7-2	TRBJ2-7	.	TGTGCCAGCAGCCGACAGGGTGGGGACGAGCAGTACTTC	CASSRQGGDEQYF
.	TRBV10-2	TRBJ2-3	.	TGCGCCAGCAGTGCGACTGTGGGGGCAGATACGCAGTATTTT	CASSATVGADTQYF
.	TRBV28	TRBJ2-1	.	TGTGCCAGCAGTTTAGTGGGGGCGGGGTACAATGAGCAGTTCTTC	CASSLVGAGYNEQFF
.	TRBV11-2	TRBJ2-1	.	TGTGCCAGCAGCCCCGGCGGGGAGCAGTTCTTC	CASSPGGEQFF
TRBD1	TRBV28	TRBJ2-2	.	TGTGCCAGCAGTTTGGGACAGCATTTGGACACCGGGGAGCTGTTTTTT	CASSLGQHLDTGELFF
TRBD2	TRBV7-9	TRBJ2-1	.	TGTGCCAGCAGCTCCCCAACTAATCGGGGGGGGGCTATCGATGAGCAGTTCTTC	CASSSPTNRGGAIDEQFF
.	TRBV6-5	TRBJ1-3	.	TGTGCCAGCAGCCCGCTAGGAGGGTTCGGAAACACCATATATTTT	CASSPLGGFGNTIYF
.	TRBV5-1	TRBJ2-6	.	TGCGCCAGCAGCTTGGACCCTGGGGCCAACGTCCTGACTTTC	CASSLDPGANVLTF
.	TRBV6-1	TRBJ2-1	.	TGTGCCAGCAGTGGGGGGGGGCCATACCTCACAAGACCCTACAATGAGCAGTTCTTC	CASSGGGPYLTRPYNEQFF
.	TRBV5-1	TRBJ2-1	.	TGCGCCAGCAGCGTCGGAAACAATGAGCAGTTCTTC	CASSVGNNEQFF
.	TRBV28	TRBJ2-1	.	TGTGCCAGCAGTTTCGGAGGCCTTCAGGGGAATGAGCAGTTCTTC	CASSFGGLQGNEQFF
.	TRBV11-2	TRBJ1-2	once	TGTGCCAGCGGTAATACACCTAACTATGGCTACACCTTC	CASGNTPNYGYTF
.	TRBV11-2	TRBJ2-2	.	TGTGCCAGCAGCTCGCGGACAGGGAGGGACTCCGGGGAGCTGTTTTTT	CASSSRTGRDSGELFF
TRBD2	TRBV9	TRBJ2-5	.	TGTGCCAGCAGCCCTCGGGGGGACCAAGAGACCCAGTACTTC	CASSPRGDQETQYF
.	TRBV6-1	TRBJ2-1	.	TGTGCCAGCAGGAGGACCCACCTATATTACAATGAGCAGTTCTTC	CASRRTHLYYNEQFF
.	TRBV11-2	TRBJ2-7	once	TGTGCCAGCAGTACAAGGGACTCGCTCCACGAGCAGTACTTC	CASSTRDSLHEQYF
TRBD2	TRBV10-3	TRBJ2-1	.	TGTGCCATCCATAGCGGGGGGGCTTTCTTTGAGCAGTTCTTC	CAIHSGGAFFEQFF
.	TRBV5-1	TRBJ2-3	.	TGCGCCAGCAGCTTAGGGGCGGGAAAAGCCCCAGATACGCAGTATTTT	CASSLGAGKAPDTQYF
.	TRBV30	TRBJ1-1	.	TGTGCCTGGAGGGGGGTAAACTTGAACACTGAAGCTTTCTTT	CAWRGVNLNTEAFF
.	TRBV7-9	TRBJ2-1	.	TGTGCCAGCAGCTTAGAGGGGCTTATGGAGCAGTTCTTC	CASSLEGLMEQFF
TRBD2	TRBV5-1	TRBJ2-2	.	TGCGCCAGCAGTGTGGTAGCGGGAGCCGGGGAGCTGTTTTTT	CASSVVAGAGELFF
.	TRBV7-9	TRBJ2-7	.	TGTGCCAGCAGCTTGGAGTGGACTGCCGACTCCTACGAGCAGTACTTC	CASSLEWTADSYEQYF
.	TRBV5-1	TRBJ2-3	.	TGCGCCAGCAGCCCCGCTAGCACAGATACGCAGTATTTT	CASSPASTDTQYF
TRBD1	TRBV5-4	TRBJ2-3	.	TGTGCCAGCAGCTGGGGGCGGGGACAGGGTAAAGATACGCAGTATTTT	CASSWGRGQGKDTQYF
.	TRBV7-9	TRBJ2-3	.	TGTGCCAGCAGGGCAGGGGCGAGCACAGATACGCAGTATTTT	CASRAGASTDTQYF
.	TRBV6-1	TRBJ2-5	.	TGTGCCAGCAGTGAGGGCCCCGCAGCGACCCAGTACTTC	CASSEGPAATQYF
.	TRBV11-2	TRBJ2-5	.	TGTGCCAGCAGCGAGAAAACGCTGGGAGAGACCCAGTACTTC	CASSEKTLGETQYF
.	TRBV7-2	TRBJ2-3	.	TGTGCCAGCAGCTTAGGAACAGTCCCAGATACGCAGTATTTT	CASSLGTVPDTQYF